This T cell receptor beta chain was profiled in a study of blood T cells in healthy people across ages. Study background: The template switching approach captured approximately one barcoded beta molecule for every two T cells.

Broader study findings: Diversity estimates drawn from one million T cells were deemed underestimates. Using unsorted PBMCs precluded a conclusive naive versus antigen-experienced comparison.

Then a second PCR, running roughly 6 to 11 cycles, was carried out with a sample-barcoded 5' primer and a J-beta primer mix. Tagging of each cDNA molecule was performed by a template-switch adaptor with 12 random nucleotides. One entry per CDR3 protein, called by TCRdb with MiXCR from the 5' RACE reads. The table lists about 900,000 distinct CDR3 sequences, around 46% of them singletons. The V gene lost 5 bases and the J gene lost 3 bases, with 14 bases spanning the gap. Germline V lookup: CDR1 SGHTA, CDR2 FQGNSA. The CDR3 is 14 residues long. On this clonotype: Its antigen is undetermined.

This receptor was obtained from a man younger than 40 in good health. The V gene is TRBV7-2, the J gene TRBJ2-7; D possibly uses TRBD1 or TRBD2 (5 bases each). The sample was blood. CDR3 bases: TGTGCCAGCAGCGTCGGGACGGCTTACTACGAGCAGTACTTC. Residues: CASSVGTAYYEQYF.